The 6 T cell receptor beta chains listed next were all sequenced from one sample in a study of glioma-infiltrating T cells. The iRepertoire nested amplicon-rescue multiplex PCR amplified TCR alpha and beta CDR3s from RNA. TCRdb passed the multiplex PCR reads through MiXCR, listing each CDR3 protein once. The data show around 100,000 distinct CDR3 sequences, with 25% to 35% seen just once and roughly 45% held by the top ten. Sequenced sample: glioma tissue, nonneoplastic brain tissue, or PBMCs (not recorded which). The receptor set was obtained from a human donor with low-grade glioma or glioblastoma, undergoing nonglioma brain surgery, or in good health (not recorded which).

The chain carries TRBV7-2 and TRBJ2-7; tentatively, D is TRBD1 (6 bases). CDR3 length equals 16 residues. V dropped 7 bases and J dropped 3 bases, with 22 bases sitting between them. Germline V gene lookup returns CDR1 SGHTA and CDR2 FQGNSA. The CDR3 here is CASNSPPGEINYEQYF. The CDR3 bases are TGTGCCAGCAACTCCCCTCCAGGGGAGATCAACTACGAGCAGTACTTC.

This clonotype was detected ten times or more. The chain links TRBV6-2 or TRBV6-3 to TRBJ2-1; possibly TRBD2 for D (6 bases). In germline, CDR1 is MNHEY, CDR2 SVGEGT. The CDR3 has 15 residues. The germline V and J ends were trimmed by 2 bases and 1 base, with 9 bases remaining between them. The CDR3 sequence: CASSYASGSYNEQFF. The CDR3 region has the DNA TGTGCCAGCAGTTACGCCAGCGGGTCCTACAATGAGCAGTTCTTC.

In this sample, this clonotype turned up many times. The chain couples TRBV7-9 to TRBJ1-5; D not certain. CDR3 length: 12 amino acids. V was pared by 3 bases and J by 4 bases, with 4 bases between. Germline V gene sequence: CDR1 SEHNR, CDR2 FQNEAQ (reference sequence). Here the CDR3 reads CASSFRNQPQHF. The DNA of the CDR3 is TGTGCCAGCAGCTTCCGGAATCAGCCCCAGCATTTT. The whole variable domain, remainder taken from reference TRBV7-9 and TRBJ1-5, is DTGVSQNPRHKITKRGQNVTFRCDPISEHNRLYWYRQTLGQGPEFLTYFQNEAQLEKSRLLSDRFSAERPKGSFSTLEIQRTEQGDSAMYLCASSFRNQPQHFGDGTRLSIL.

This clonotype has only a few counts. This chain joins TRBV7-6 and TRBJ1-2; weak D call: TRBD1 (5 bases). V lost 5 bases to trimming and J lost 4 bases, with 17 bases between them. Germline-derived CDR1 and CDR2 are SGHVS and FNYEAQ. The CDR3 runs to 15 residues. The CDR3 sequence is CASSALQEPVYGYTF. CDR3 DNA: TGTGCCAGCAGCGCACTACAGGAGCCGGTCTATGGCTACACCTTC. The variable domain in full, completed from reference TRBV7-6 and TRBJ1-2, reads GAGVSQSPRYKVTKRGQDVALRCDPISGHVSLYWYRQALGQGPEFLTYFNYEAQQDKSGLPNDRFSAERPEGSISTLTIQRTEQRDSAMYRCASSALQEPVYGYTFGSGTRLTVV.

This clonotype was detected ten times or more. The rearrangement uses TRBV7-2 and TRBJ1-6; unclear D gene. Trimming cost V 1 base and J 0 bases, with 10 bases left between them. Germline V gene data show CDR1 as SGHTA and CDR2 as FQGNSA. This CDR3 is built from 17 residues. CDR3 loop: CASSLGTANSYNSPLHF. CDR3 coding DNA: TGTGCCAGCAGCTTAGGGACTGCGAACTCCTATAATTCACCCCTCCACTTT.

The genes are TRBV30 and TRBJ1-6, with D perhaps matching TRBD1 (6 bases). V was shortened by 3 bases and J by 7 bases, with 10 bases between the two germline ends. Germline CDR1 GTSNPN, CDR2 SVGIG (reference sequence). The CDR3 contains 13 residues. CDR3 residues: CAWRYTGNSPLHF. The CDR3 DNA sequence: TGTGCCTGGAGATATACAGGGAATTCACCCCTCCACTTT.